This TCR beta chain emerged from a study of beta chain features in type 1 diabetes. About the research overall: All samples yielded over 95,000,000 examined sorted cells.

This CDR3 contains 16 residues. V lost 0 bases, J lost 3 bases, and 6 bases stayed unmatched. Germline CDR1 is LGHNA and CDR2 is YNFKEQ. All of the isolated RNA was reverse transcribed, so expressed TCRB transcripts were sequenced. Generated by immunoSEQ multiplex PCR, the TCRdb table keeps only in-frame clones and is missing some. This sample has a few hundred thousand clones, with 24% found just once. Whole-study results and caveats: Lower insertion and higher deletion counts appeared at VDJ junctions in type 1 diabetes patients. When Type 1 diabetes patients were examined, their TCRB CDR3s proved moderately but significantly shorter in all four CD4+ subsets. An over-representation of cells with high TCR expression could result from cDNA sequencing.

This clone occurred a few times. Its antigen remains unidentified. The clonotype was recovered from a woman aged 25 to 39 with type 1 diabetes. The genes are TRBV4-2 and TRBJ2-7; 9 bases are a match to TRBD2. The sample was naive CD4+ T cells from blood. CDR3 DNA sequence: TGTGCCAGCAGCCAAGATGCGGGAGGGACCCTCTACGAGCAGTACTTC. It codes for CASSQDAGGTLYEQYF.